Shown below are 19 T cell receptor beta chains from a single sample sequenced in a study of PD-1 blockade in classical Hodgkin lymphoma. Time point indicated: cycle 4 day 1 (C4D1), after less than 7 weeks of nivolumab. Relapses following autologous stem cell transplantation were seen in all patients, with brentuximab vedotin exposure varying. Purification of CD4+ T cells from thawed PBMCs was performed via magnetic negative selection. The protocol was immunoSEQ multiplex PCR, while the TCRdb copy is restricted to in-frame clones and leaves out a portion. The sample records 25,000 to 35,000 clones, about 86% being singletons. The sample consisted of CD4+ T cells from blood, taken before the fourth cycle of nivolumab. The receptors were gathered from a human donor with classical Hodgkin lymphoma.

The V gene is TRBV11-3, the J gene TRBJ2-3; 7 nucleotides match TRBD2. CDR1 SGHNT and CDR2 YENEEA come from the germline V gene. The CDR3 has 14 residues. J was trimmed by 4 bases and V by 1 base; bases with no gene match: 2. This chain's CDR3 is CASSLGGGADTQYF. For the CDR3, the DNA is TGTGCCAGCAGCTTAGGGGGAGGGGCAGATACGCAGTATTTT.

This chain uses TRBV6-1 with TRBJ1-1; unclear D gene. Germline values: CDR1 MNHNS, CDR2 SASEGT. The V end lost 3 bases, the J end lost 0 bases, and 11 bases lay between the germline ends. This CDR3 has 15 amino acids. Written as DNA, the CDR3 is TGTGCCAGCAGTGACATCGGGGAGATGAACACTGAAGCTTTCTTT. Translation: CASSDIGEMNTEAFF.

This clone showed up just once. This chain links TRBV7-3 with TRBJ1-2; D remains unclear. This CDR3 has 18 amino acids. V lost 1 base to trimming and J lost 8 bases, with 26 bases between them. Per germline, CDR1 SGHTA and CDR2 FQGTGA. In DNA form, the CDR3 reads TGTGCCAGCAGCTTAAACGGTGGTAGGGAAGCGTCCCTAGCGGGCTACACCTTC. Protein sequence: CASSLNGGREASLAGYTF.

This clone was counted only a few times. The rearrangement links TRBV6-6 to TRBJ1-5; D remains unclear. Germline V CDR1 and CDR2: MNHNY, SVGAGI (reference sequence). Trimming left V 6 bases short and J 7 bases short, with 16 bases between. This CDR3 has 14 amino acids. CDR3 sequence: CASSNGNSAQPQHF. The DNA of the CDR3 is TGTGCCAGCAGCAACGGTAACAGTGCACAGCCCCAGCATTTT.

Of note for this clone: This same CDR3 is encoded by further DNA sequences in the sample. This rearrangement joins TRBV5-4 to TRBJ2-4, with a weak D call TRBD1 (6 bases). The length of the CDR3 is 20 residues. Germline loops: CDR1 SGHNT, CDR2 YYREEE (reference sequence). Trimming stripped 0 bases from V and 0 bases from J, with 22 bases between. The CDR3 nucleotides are TGTGCCAGCAGCTTGGACGGGACACCAGTCCGACCTCTAGCCAAAAACATTCAGTACTTC. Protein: CASSLDGTPVRPLAKNIQYF. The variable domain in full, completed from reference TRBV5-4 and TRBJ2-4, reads ETGVTQSPTHLIKTRGQQVTLRCSSQSGHNTVSWYQQALGQGPQFIFQYYREEENGRGNFPPRFSGLQFPNYSSELNVNALELDDSALYLCASSLDGTPVRPLAKNIQYFGAGTRLSVL.

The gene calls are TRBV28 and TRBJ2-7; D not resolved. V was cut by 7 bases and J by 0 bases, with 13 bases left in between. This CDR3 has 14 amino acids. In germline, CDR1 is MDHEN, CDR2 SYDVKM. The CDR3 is CASTIQGSSYEQYF. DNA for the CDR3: TGTGCCAGCACCATCCAAGGCAGCTCCTACGAGCAGTACTTC.

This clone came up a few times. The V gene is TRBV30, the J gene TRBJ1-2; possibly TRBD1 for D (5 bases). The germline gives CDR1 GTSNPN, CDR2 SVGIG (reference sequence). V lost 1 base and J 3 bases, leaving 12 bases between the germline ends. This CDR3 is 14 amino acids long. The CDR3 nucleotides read TGTGCCTGGAGTGATGGGGGGGTCTACTATGGCTACACCTTC. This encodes CAWSDGGVYYGYTF.

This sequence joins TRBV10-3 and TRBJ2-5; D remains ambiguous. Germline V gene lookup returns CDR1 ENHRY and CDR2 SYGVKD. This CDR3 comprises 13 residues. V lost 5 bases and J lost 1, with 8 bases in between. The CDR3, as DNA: TGTGCCATCAGTCGTTCCATCCAAGAGACCCAGTACTTC. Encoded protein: CAISRSIQETQYF.

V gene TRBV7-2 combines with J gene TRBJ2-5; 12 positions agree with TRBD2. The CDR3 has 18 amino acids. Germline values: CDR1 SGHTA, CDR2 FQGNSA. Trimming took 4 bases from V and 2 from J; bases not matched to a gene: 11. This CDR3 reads CASSSRLGLAGRQETQYF. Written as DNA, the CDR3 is TGTGCCAGCAGCTCCCGACTCGGACTAGCGGGGAGACAAGAGACCCAGTACTTC.

The CDR3 DNA reads as TGTGCCATCAGTGAGGGGGCAGGGAGAGAAAAACTGTTTTTT. Its protein is CAISEGAGREKLFF. This chain links TRBV10-3 with TRBJ1-4, with TRBD1 as a possible D gene (5 bases). The germline V gene has CDR1 ENHRY and CDR2 SYGVKD. The CDR3 contains 14 residues. Trimming removed 2 bases at V and 8 bases at J, with 12 bases between.

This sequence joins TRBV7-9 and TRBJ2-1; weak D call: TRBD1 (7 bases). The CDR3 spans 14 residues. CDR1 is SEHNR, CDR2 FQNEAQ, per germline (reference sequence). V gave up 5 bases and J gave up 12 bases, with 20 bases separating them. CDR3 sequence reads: CASSLAAAQGGQFF. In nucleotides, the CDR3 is TGTGCCAGCAGCCTTGCGGCGGCCCAGGGGGGGCAGTTCTTC.

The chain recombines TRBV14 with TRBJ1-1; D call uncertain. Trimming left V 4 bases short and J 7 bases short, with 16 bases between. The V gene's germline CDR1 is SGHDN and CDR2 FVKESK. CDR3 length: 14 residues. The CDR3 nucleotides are TGTGCCAGCAGCCCGACCTTTGAAGGTCGTGAAGCTTTCTTT. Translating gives CASSPTFEGREAFF.

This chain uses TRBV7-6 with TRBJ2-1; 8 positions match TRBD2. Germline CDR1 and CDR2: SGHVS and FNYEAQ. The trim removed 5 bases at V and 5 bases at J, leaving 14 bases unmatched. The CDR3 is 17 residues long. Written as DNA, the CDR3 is TGTGCCAGCAGCCCATGGGCGGGAGCGGGGGCTCACAATGAGCAGTTCTTC. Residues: CASSPWAGAGAHNEQFF.

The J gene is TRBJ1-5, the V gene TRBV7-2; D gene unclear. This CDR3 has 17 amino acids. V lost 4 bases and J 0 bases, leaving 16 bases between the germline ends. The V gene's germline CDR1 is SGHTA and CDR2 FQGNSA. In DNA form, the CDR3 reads TGTGCCAGCAGCTCTACTCTGATGGCTCATAGCAATCAGCCCCAGCATTTT. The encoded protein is CASSSTLMAHSNQPQHF.

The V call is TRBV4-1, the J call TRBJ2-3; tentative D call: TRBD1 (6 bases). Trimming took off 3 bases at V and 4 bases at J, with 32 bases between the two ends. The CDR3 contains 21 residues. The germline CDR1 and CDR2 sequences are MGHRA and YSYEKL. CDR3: CASSQTKIRNVAGDFSDTQYF. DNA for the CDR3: TGCGCCAGCAGCCAGACAAAGATTCGGAATGTGGCAGGGGATTTTTCAGATACGCAGTATTTT.

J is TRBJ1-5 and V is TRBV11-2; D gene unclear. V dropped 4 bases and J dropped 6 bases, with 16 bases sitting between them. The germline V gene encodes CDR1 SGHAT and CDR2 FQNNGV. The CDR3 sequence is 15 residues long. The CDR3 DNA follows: TGTGCCAGCAGCTCCAGTTCGGGGTCGGGTCAGCCCCAGCATTTT. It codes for CASSSSSGSGQPQHF.

DNA of the CDR3: TGTGCCAGCAGTTACTCGAGGGACAGGGTCAACAATGAGCAGTTCTTC. The encoded protein is CASSYSRDRVNNEQFF. The chain links TRBV6-5 to TRBJ2-1; 9 bases align to TRBD1. Germline V gene sequence: CDR1 MNHEY, CDR2 SVGAGI. The CDR3 is 16 amino acids. After removal of 0 bases from V and 5 bases from J, the junction contained 5 bases not matched to a gene.

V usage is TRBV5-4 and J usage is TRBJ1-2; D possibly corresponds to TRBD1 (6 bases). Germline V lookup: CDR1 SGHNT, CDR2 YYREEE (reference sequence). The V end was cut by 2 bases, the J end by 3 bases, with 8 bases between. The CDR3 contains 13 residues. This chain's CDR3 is CASSFEGDYGYTF. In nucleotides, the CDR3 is TGTGCCAGCAGCTTCGAGGGGGACTATGGCTACACCTTC. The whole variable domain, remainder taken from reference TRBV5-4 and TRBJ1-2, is ETGVTQSPTHLIKTRGQQVTLRCSSQSGHNTVSWYQQALGQGPQFIFQYYREEENGRGNFPPRFSGLQFPNYSSELNVNALELDDSALYLCASSFEGDYGYTFGSGTRLTVV.

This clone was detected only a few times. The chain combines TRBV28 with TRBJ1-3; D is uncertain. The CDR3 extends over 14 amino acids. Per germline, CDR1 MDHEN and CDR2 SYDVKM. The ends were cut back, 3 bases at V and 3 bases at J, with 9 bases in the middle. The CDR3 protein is CASSFTGGGNTIYF. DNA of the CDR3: TGTGCCAGCAGTTTTACGGGCGGTGGAAACACCATATATTTT. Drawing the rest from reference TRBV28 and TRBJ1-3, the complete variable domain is DVKVTQSSRYLVKRTGEKVFLECVQDMDHENMFWYRQDPGLGLRLIYFSYDVKMKEKGDIPEGYSVSREKKERFSLILESASTNQTSMYLCASSFTGGGNTIYFGEGSWLTVV.